The present T cell receptor beta chain was sequenced within a study of blood T cell repertoires in COVID-19. Across the study: Material from acute and convalescent COVID-19 was sourced from the United States, Italy and Spain. Nucleic acid was either cDNA or gDNA, and it came from T cells, B-cell-depleted T cells, or PBMCs.

The CDR3 contains 14 residues. The V segment lost 8 bases and the J segment 3 bases; nucleotides outside the gene matches: 9. Germline values: CDR1 MDHEN, CDR2 SYDVKM. Original processing methods: Cell counts per sample came from amplifying reference gene primers. Here immunoSEQ multiplex PCR was the method, and the copy in TCRdb shows in-frame clones only, minus some. For V, J and clone size, that table is used; D and trimming come from the DNA. The sample lists fewer than 65,000 clones; 65% to 90% were seen once. The source material was peripheral blood. This chain links TRBV28 with TRBJ1-2; TRBD1 matches at 7 bases. This receptor was identified in a man in his fifties or sixties with acute or convalescent COVID-19. The CDR3 loop is CASGPQGNYYGYTF. CDR3 sequence (DNA): TGTGCCAGCGGGCCACAGGGGAATTACTATGGCTACACCTTC.